The source of this T cell receptor beta chain is a study of cytomegalovirus exposure and HLA in healthy donors. Whole-study context: Early released data comprised around 80 million unique TCRs from HLA-typed donors. Study-wide results and caveats: Per a later analysis, HLA-associated TCR beta chains showed more clonal expansion than other, equally common TCR beta chains.

The PCR employed 60 Vbeta primers together with 13 Jbeta primers. Using immunoSEQ multiplex PCR, the repertoire was profiled, and TCRdb retains in-frame clones only, with some absent. In all, the sample yields under 120,000 clones. Details on this clone: The target antigen is unknown.

Sample: PBMCs. The TCR originated in a man aged 50 or older in good health and CMV-seronegative.

The CDR3 DNA is TGTGCCAGCAGCGACACCGGGACTAGCGGATACAATGAGCAGTTCTTC. This encodes CASSDTGTSGYNEQFF. This chain joins TRBV9 and TRBJ2-1; TRBD2 matches 11 bases. Germline CDR1 SGDLS, CDR2 YYNGEE. V dropped 3 bases and J dropped 4; count of bases not matched to a gene: 6. The CDR3 length is 16 residues.